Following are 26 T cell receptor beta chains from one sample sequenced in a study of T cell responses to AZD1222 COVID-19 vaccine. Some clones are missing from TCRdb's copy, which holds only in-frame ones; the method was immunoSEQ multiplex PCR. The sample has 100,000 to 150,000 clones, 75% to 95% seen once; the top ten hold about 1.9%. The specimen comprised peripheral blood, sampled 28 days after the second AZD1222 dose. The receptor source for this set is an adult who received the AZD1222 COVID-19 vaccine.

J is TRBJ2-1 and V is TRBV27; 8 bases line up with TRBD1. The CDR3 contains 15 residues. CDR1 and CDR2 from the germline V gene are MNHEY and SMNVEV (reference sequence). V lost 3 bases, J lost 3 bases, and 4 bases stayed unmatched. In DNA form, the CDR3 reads TGTGCCAGCAGTTTCGGACAGGGACTCTACAATGAGCAGTTCTTC. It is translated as CASSFGQGLYNEQFF.

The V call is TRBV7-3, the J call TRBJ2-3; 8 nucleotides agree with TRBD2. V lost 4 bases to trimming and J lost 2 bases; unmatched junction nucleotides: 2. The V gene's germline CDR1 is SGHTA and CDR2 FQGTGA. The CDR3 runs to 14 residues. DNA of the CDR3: TGTGCCAGCAGCTCGGGGGGGTCCACAGATACGCAGTATTTT. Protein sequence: CASSSGGSTDTQYF.

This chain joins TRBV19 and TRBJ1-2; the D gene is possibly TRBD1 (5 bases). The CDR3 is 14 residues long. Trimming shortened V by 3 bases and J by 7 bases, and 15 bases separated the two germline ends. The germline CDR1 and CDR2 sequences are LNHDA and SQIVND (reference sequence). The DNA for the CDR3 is TGTGCCAGTAGTATCGGGACCACCCCCGGTGGCTACACCTTC. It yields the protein CASSIGTTPGGYTF.

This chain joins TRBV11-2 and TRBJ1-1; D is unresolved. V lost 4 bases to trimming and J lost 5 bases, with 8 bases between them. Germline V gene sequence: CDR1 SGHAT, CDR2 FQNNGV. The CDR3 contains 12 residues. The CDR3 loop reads CASSYQRTEAFF. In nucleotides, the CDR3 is TGTGCCAGCAGCTACCAACGAACTGAAGCTTTCTTT.

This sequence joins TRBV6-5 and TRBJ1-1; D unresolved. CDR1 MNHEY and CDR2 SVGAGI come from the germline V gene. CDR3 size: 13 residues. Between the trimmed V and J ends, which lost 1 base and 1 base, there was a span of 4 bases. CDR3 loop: CASSYLRNTEAFF. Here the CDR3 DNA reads TGTGCCAGCAGTTACTTGAGGAACACTGAAGCTTTCTTT.

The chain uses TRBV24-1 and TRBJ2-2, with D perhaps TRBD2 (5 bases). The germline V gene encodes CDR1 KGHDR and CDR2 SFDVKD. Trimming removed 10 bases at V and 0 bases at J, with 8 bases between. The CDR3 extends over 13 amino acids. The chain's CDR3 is CATGGPNTGELFF. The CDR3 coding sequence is TGTGCCACAGGAGGTCCGAACACCGGGGAGCTGTTTTTT.

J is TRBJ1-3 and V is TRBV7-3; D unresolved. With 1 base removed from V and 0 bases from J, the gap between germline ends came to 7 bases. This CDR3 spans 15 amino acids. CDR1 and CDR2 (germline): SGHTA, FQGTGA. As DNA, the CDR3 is TGTGCCAGCAGCTTAAGCGGCGCCTCTGGAAACACCATATATTTT. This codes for CASSLSGASGNTIYF.

The CDR3 sequence is CASSLALSPTEAFF. CDR3 bases: TGTGCCAGCAGCTTAGCGCTCTCCCCCACTGAAGCTTTCTTT. The V call is TRBV7-9, the J call TRBJ1-1, with D hard to call. Germline V gene sequence: CDR1 SEHNR, CDR2 FQNEAQ (reference sequence). The CDR3 contains 14 residues. V lost 0 bases and J 4 bases, leaving 9 bases between the germline ends.

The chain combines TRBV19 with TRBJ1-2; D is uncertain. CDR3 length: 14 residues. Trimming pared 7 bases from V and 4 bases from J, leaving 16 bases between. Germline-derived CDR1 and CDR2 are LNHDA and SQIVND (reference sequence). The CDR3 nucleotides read TGTGCCAGTACCTCCCGGCGTTTAGGCTATGGCTACACCTTC. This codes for CASTSRRLGYGYTF.

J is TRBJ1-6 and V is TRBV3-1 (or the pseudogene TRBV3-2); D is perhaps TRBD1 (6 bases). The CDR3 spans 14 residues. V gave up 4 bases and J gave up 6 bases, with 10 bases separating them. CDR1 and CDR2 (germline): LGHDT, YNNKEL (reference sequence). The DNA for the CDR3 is TGTGCCAGCAGCCTCATACAGGGTAATTCACCCCTCCACTTT. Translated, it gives CASSLIQGNSPLHF.

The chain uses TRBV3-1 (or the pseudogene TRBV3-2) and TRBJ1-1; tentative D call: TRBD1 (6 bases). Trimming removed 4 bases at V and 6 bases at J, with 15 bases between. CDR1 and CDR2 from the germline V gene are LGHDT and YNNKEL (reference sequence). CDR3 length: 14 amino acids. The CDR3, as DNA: TGTGCCAGCAGCCCCGGACAGTTTTTGGCTGAAGCTTTCTTT. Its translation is CASSPGQFLAEAFF.

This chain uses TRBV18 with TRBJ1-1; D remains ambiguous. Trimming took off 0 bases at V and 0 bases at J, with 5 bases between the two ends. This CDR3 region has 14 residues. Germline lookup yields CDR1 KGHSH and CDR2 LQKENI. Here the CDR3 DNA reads TGTGCCAGCTCACCACCGAATCTGAACACTGAAGCTTTCTTT. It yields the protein CASSPPNLNTEAFF.

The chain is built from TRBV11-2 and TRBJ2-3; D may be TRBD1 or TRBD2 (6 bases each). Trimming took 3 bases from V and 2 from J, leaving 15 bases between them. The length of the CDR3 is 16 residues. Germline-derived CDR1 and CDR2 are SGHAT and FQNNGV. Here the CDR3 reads CASSLRARGVTDTQYF. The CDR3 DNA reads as TGTGCCAGCAGCTTGAGGGCTAGGGGGGTCACAGATACGCAGTATTTT.

CDR3 amino acids: CASSLAPGGAGSGEKLFF. CDR3 nucleotide sequence: TGTGCCAGCAGCTTGGCTCCAGGGGGCGCCGGTTCAGGAGAAAAACTGTTTTTT. The chain employs TRBV5-5 and TRBJ1-4; 8 bases agree with TRBD1. J lost 8 bases, V lost 0 bases, and 15 bases had no gene match. Germline CDR1 and CDR2: SGHKS and YYEKEE (reference sequence). The CDR3 spans 18 residues.

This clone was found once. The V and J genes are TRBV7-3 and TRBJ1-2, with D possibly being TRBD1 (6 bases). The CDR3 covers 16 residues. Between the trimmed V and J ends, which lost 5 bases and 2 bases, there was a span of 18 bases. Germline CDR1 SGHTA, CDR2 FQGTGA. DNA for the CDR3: TGTGCCAGCAGCATTTCCAAACAGGGAGCGAACTATGGCTACACCTTC. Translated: CASSISKQGANYGYTF.

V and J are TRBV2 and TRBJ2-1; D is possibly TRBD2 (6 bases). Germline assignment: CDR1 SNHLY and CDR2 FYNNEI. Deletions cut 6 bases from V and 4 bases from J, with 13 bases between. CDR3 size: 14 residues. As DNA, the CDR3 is TGTGCCAGCAGCTGGAGGGTAGTATACAATGAGCAGTTCTTC. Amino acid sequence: CASSWRVVYNEQFF.

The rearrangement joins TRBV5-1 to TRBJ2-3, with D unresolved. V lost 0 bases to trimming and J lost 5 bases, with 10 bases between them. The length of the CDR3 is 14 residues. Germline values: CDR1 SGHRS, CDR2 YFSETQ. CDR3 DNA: TGCGCCAGCAGCTTGGGCAGGAAGGAAGATACGCAGTATTTT. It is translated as CASSLGRKEDTQYF.

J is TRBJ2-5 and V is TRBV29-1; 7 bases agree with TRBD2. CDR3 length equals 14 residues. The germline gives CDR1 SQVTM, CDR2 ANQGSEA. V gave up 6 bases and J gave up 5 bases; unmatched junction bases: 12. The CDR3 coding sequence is TGCAGCGTAACCTCTGGCGGGGGTTGGGAGACCCAGTACTTC. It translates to CSVTSGGGWETQYF.

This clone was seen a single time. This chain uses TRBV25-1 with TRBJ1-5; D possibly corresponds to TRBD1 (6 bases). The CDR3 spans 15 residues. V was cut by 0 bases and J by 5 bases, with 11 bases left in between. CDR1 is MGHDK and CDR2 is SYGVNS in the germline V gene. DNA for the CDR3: TGTGCCAGCAGTGAATATACCGGGGGCGATCAGCCCCAGCATTTT. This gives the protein CASSEYTGGDQPQHF.

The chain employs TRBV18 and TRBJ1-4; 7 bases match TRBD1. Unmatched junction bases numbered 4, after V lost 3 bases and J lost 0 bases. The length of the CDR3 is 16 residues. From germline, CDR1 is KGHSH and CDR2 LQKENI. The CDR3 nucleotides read TGTGCCAGCTCACCTTCAGGGGGTTCAACTAATGAAAAACTGTTTTTT. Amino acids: CASSPSGGSTNEKLFF.

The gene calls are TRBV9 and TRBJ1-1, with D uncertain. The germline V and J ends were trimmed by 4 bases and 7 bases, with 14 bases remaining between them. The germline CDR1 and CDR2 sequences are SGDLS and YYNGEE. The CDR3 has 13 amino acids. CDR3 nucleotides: TGTGCCAGCAGCCTTTCACCCGGTGGTGAAGCTTTCTTT. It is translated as CASSLSPGGEAFF. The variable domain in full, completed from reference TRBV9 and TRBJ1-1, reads DSGVTQTPKHLITATGQRVTLRCSPRSGDLSVYWYQQSLDQGLQFLIQYYNGEERAKGNILERFSAQQFPDLHSELNLSSLELGDSALYFCASSLSPGGEAFFGQGTRLTVV.

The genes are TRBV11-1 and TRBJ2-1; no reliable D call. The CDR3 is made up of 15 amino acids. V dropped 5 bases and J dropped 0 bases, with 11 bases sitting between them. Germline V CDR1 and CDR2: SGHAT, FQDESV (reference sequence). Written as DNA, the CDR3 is TGTGCCAGCAGCATCGGGCCAAGCTCCTACAATGAGCAGTTCTTC. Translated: CASSIGPSSYNEQFF.

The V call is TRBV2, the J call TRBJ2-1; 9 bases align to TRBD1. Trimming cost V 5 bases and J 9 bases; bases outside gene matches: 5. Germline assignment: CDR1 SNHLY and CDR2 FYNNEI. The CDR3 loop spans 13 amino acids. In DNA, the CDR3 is TGTGCCAGCAGTACAGGGGGCGGGAGTGAGCAGTTCTTC. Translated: CASSTGGGSEQFF.

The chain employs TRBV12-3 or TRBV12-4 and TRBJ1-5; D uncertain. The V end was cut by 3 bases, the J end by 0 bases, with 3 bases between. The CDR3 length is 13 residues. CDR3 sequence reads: CASSFASNQPQHF. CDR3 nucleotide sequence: TGTGCCAGCAGTTTTGCTAGCAATCAGCCCCAGCATTTT.

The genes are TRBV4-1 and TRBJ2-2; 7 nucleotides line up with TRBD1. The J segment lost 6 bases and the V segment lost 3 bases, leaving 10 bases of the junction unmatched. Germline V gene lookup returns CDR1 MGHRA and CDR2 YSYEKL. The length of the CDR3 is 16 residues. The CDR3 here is CASSHSGTATAGELFF. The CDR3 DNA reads TGCGCCAGCAGCCACTCCGGGACAGCCACCGCCGGGGAGCTGTTTTTT.

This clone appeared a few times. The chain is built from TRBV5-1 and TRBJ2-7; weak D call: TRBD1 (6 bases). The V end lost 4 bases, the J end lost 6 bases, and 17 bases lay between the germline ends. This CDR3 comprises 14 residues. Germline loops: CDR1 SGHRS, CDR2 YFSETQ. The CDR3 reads CASSLGQSEAEQYF. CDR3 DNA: TGCGCCAGCAGCCTCGGACAGTCCGAGGCCGAGCAGTACTTC.